This T cell receptor beta chain was found in a study of cytomegalovirus exposure and HLA in healthy donors. Points from the study as a whole: TRBV6-2, TRBV6-3 and some other V segments were unresolvable in 87-base-pair reads. Later analysis showed most CMV-associated TCR beta chains appearing HLA-restricted.

Nominally healthy donors were sampled, though unrecorded immune exposures were likely. A multiplex PCR was run with 60 Vbeta primers and 13 Jbeta primers. Data came from immunoSEQ multiplex PCR; TCRdb stores just in-frame clones and leaves some out. The sample lists fewer than 200,000 clones, less than 85% occurring once. The CDR3 is 12 residues long. Germline loops: CDR1 SGDLS, CDR2 YYNGEE. Trimming removed 3 bases from V and 3 bases from J, with 6 bases in between. About this clone itself: No antigen is known for it.

Sequencing was performed on PBMCs. This sequence joins TRBV9 and TRBJ2-5; unclear D gene. This TCR derives from a man in his forties in good health and CMV-seronegative. As DNA, the CDR3 is TGTGCCAGCAGCGATCAGGAAGAGACCCAGTACTTC. Its translation: CASSDQEETQYF. Drawing the rest from reference TRBV9 and TRBJ2-5, the complete variable domain is DSGVTQTPKHLITATGQRVTLRCSPRSGDLSVYWYQQSLDQGLQFLIQYYNGEERAKGNILERFSAQQFPDLHSELNLSSLELGDSALYFCASSDQEETQYFGPGTRLLVL.